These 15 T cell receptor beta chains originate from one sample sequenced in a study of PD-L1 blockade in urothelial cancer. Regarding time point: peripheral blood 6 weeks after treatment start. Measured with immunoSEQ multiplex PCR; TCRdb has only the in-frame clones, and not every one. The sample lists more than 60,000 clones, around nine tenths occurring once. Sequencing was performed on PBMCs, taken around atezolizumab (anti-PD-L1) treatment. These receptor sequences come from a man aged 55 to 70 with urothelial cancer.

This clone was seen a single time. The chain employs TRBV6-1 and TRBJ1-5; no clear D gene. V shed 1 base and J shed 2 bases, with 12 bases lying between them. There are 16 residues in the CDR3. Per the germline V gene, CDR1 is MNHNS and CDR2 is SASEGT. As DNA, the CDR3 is TGTGCCAGCAGTGAAGGAGCTGGTGTTGGCAATCAGCCCCAGCATTTT. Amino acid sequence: CASSEGAGVGNQPQHF.

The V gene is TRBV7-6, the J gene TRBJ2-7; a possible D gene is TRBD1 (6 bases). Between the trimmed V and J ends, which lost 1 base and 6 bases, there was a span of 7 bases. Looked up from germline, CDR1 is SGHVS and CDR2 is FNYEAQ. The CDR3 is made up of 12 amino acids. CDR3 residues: CASSLGGGEQYF. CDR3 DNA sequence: TGTGCCAGCAGCTTAGGAGGGGGCGAGCAGTACTTC.

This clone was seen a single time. The CDR3 sequence: CATLKTPLRAYEQYF. The CDR3 region has the DNA TGTGCCACCCTTAAGACCCCCCTACGGGCCTACGAGCAGTACTTC. J is TRBJ2-7 and V is TRBV2; unclear D gene. Trimming removed 10 bases from V and 2 bases from J, with 21 bases in between. CDR1 SNHLY and CDR2 FYNNEI come from the germline V gene. CDR3 length: 15 residues. The variable domain in full, with the rest retrieved from reference TRBV2 and TRBJ2-7, is EPEVTQTPSHQVTQMGQEVILRCVPISNHLYFYWYRQILGQKVEFLVSFYNNEISEKSEIFDDQFSVERPDGSNFTLKIRSTKLEDSAMYFCATLKTPLRAYEQYFGPGTRLTVT.

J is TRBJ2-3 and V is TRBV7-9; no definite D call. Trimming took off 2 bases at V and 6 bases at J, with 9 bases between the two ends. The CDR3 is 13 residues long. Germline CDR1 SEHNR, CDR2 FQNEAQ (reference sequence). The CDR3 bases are TGTGCCAGCAGCTTACGCCTTCAGGATACGCAGTATTTT. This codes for CASSLRLQDTQYF. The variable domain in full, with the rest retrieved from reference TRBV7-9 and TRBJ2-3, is DTGVSQNPRHKITKRGQNVTFRCDPISEHNRLYWYRQTLGQGPEFLTYFQNEAQLEKSRLLSDRFSAERPKGSFSTLEIQRTEQGDSAMYLCASSLRLQDTQYFGPGTRLTVL.

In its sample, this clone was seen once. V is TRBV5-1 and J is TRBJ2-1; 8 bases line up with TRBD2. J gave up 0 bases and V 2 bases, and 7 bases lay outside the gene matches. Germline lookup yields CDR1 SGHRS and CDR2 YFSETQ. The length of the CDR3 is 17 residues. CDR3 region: CASSFELAASSYNEQFF. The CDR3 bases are TGCGCCAGCAGCTTCGAACTAGCGGCTAGCTCCTACAATGAGCAGTTCTTC.

CDR3 protein: CASGRRLRETDTQYF. CDR3 nucleotides: TGTGCCAGTGGGAGACGGCTCCGTGAAACAGATACGCAGTATTTT. The chain carries TRBV19 and TRBJ2-3, with D possibly matching TRBD2 (5 bases). The germline gives CDR1 LNHDA, CDR2 SQIVND (reference sequence). The CDR3 has 15 amino acids. Trimming shortened V by 8 bases and J by 3 bases, and 18 bases separated the two germline ends.

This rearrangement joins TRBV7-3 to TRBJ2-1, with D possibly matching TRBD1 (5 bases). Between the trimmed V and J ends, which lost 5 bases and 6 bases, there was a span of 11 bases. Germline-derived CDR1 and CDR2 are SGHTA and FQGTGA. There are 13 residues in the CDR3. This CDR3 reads CASSAQRGNEQFF. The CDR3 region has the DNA TGTGCCAGCAGCGCCCAAAGGGGCAATGAGCAGTTCTTC.

The CDR3 DNA is TGTGCCAGCAGCTTAGGGAGCGGACCCCCGGATGAGACCCAGTACTTC. Protein: CASSLGSGPPDETQYF. V is TRBV7-2 and J is TRBJ2-5, with D possibly matching TRBD2 (5 bases). The CDR3 has 16 amino acids. The germline gives CDR1 SGHTA, CDR2 FQGNSA. V gave up 1 base and J gave up 5 bases, with 17 bases separating them.

The DNA of the CDR3 is TGCGCCAGCAGCTTGCGCGGGGGGGCCGCTGAGCAGTTCTTC. Protein product: CASSLRGGAAEQFF. The rearrangement joins TRBV4-1 to TRBJ2-1; 9 positions agree with TRBD2. Germline CDR1 and CDR2: MGHRA and YSYEKL. Losses at the gene ends were 5 bases for V and 9 bases for J; bases not matched to a gene: 8. The CDR3 has 14 residues.

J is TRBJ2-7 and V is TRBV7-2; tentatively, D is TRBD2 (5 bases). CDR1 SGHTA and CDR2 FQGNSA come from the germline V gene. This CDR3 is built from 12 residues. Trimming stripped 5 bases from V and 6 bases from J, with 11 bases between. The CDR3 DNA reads TGTGCCAGCAGCCGTGTCGCGGGCGAGCAGTACTTC. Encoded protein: CASSRVAGEQYF.

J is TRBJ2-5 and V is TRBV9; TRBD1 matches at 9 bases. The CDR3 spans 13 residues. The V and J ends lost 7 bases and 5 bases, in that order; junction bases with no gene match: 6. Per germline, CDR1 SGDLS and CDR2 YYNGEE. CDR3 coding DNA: TGTGCCAGCCACAGGGGGCTACGGGAGACCCAGTACTTC. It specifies CASHRGLRETQYF.

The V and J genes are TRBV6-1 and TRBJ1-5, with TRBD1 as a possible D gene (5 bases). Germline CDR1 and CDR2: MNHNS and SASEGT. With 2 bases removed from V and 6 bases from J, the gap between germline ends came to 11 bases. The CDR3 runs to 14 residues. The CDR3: CASSERRDSQPQHF. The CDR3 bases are TGTGCCAGCAGTGAACGTAGGGACTCTCAGCCCCAGCATTTT.

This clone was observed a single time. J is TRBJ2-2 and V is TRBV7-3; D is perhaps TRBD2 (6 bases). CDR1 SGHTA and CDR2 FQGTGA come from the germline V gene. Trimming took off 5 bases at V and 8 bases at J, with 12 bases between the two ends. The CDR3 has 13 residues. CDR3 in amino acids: CASSPRGRGELFF. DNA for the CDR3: TGTGCCAGCAGCCCGCGGGGTCGGGGGGAGCTGTTTTTT.

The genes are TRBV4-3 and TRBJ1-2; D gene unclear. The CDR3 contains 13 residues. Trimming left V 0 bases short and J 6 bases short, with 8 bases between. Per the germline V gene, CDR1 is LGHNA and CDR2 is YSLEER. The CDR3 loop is CASSQDRADGYTF. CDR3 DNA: TGCGCCAGCAGCCAAGATAGAGCGGATGGCTACACCTTC.

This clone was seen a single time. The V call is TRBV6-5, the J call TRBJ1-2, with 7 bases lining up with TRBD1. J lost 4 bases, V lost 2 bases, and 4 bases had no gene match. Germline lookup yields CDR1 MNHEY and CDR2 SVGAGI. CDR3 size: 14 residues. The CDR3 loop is CASSYGTVIYGYTF. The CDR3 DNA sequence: TGTGCCAGCAGTTACGGGACAGTAATCTATGGCTACACCTTC.